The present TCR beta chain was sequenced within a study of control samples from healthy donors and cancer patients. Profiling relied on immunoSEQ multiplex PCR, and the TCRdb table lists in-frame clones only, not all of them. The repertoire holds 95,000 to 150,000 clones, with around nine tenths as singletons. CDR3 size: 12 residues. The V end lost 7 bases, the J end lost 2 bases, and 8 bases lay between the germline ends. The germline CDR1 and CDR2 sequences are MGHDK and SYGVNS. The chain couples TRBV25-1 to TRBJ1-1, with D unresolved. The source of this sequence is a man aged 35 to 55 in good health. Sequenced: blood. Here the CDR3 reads CASKRQNTEAFF. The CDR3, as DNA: TGTGCCAGCAAGAGACAAAACACTGAAGCTTTCTTT.